The 20 T cell receptor beta chains below come from one sample, sequenced in a study of radiation and T cells in renal cell carcinoma. The method was immunoSEQ multiplex PCR; TCRdb's version includes in-frame clones alone and lacks a portion of them. Among under 5,500 clones listed, around half were seen once. Treatment of the sample: 15 Gy SBRT to primary tumor, nephrectomy 4 weeks later. The input for sequencing was tumor tissue, taken from a patient whose treatment included radiotherapy and nephrectomy. The origin of the receptors is a man aged 60 to 69 with renal cell carcinoma.

The chain couples TRBV29-1 to TRBJ2-7; maybe TRBD2 (5 bases). Trimming pared 6 bases from V and 2 bases from J, leaving 14 bases between. Germline V gene sequence: CDR1 SQVTM, CDR2 ANQGSEA. The CDR3 length is 13 residues. The DNA for the CDR3 is TGCAGCGTCGCCCTTAGCGAGCCCTACGAGCAGTACTTC. This codes for CSVALSEPYEQYF.

Only a few counts were recorded for this clone. This likely traces to a read error, being one base from a far larger clone. Other nucleotide sequences from this sample produce the same CDR3. The V and J genes are TRBV5-5 and TRBJ1-2, with a tentative D call TRBD1 (5 bases). This CDR3 comprises 15 residues. Germline loops: CDR1 SGHKS, CDR2 YYEKEE (reference sequence). Trimming stripped 4 bases from V and 6 bases from J, with 19 bases between. The CDR3 nucleotides read TGTGCCAGCAGCCAAGAGGAGGGACGAGTTAATGGCTACACCTTC. It translates to CASSQEEGRVNGYTF.

This clone was detected once. The chain recombines TRBV7-9 with TRBJ2-7; 12 bases fit TRBD2. V was clipped by 5 bases and J by 6 bases; unmatched bases: 8. The CDR3 is made up of 15 amino acids. From germline, CDR1 is SEHNR and CDR2 FQNEAQ (reference sequence). The CDR3 sequence is CASSVDWTSGTEQYF. In DNA form, the CDR3 reads TGTGCCAGCAGCGTAGATTGGACTAGCGGGACCGAGCAGTACTTC.

This rearrangement joins TRBV7-6 to TRBJ2-7, with 8 nucleotides matching TRBD2. V was clipped by 5 bases and J by 2 bases; unmatched bases: 14. CDR1 and CDR2 from the germline V gene are SGHVS and FNYEAQ. The CDR3 sequence is 17 residues long. The CDR3 sequence: CASSAGSAGEIAYEQYF. The CDR3 DNA sequence: TGTGCCAGCAGCGCCGGGTCAGCGGGGGAAATAGCCTACGAGCAGTACTTC.

The rearrangement uses TRBV5-6 and TRBJ1-1; D not certain. This CDR3 comprises 13 residues. V was clipped by 4 bases and J by 4 bases, with 11 bases between them. Germline values: CDR1 SGHDT, CDR2 YYEEEE. The CDR3: CASSQPGSTEAFF. CDR3 in DNA: TGTGCCAGCAGCCAGCCAGGTAGCACTGAAGCTTTCTTT.

The genes are TRBV25-1 and TRBJ2-4, with D perhaps matching TRBD1 (6 bases). V lost 4 bases and J lost 6, with 16 bases in between. In germline, CDR1 is MGHDK, CDR2 SYGVNS. The CDR3 extends over 15 amino acids. CDR3 region: CASSGYAKTGNIQYF. The DNA of the CDR3 is TGTGCCAGCAGTGGTTACGCAAAGACAGGAAACATTCAGTACTTC. Full variable domain (rest looked up from reference TRBV25-1 and TRBJ2-4): EADIYQTPRYLVIGTGKKITLECSQTMGHDKMYWYQQDPGMELHLIHYSYGVNSTEKGDLSSESTVSRIRTEHFPLTLESARPSHTSQYLCASSGYAKTGNIQYFGAGTRLSVL.

This chain joins TRBV19 and TRBJ2-1; TRBD2 aligns across 10 bases. Per the germline V gene, CDR1 is LNHDA and CDR2 is SQIVND (reference sequence). This CDR3 has 14 residues. The V and J ends lost 3 bases and 10 bases, in that order; junction bases with no gene match: 6. CDR3 sequence reads: CASSILAGAWEQFF. The DNA of the CDR3 is TGTGCCAGTAGTATCCTAGCGGGAGCTTGGGAGCAGTTCTTC.

The chain links TRBV5-1 to TRBJ2-7; D unclear. V was clipped by 0 bases and J by 7 bases, with 14 bases between them. CDR1 is SGHRS, CDR2 YFSETQ, per germline. The length of the CDR3 is 14 residues. CDR3 amino acids: CASSLVIPVQEQYF. CDR3 in DNA: TGCGCCAGCAGCTTGGTGATTCCGGTACAAGAGCAGTACTTC.

The chain combines TRBV25-1 with TRBJ2-2; TRBD2 matches at 8 bases. Germline V gene data show CDR1 as MGHDK and CDR2 as SYGVNS. V lost 1 base and J lost 4; bases outside the gene matches: 11. CDR3 length: 18 amino acids. CDR3 amino acids: CASSEFGGRTYGTGELFF. CDR3 in DNA: TGTGCCAGCAGTGAATTCGGCGGGAGGACATATGGCACCGGGGAGCTGTTTTTT.

V usage is TRBV5-4 and J usage is TRBJ1-5, with D hard to call. Germline V gene data show CDR1 as SGHNT and CDR2 as YYREEE (reference sequence). Deletions cut 2 bases from V and 9 bases from J, with 9 bases between. This CDR3 has 12 residues. The CDR3 nucleotides are TGTGCCAGCAGCTTATTTGGTGGGCCCCAGCATTTT. This codes for CASSLFGGPQHF.

CDR3 in amino acids: CASSLTPGSYEQYF. Written as DNA, the CDR3 is TGTGCCAGCAGCTTGACGCCAGGATCCTACGAGCAGTACTTC. This chain joins TRBV7-2 and TRBJ2-7; unclear D gene. Trimming pared 3 bases from V and 1 base from J, leaving 10 bases between. The CDR3 contains 14 residues. The germline gives CDR1 SGHTA, CDR2 FQGNSA. Full variable domain (rest looked up from reference TRBV7-2 and TRBJ2-7): GAGVSQSPSNKVTEKGKDVELRCDPISGHTALYWYRQSLGQGLEFLIYFQGNSAPDKSGLPSDRFSAERTGGSVSTLTIQRTQQEDSAVYLCASSLTPGSYEQYFGPGTRLTVT.

This clone has a single count. This chain links TRBV30 with TRBJ1-5; D unclear. This CDR3 comprises 14 residues. CDR1 is GTSNPN and CDR2 is SVGIG in the germline V gene (reference sequence). V shed 4 bases and J shed 4 bases, with 14 bases lying between them. The CDR3 is CAWTDPGGNQPQHF. As DNA, the CDR3 is TGTGCCTGGACTGACCCCGGAGGGAATCAGCCCCAGCATTTT.

The J gene is TRBJ1-2, the V gene TRBV5-1; a possible D gene is TRBD1 (6 bases). In germline, CDR1 is SGHRS, CDR2 YFSETQ. CDR3 size: 16 residues. Trimming took 3 bases from V and 7 from J, leaving 22 bases between them. The CDR3 spells CASSWNTAGVGGGYTF. CDR3 in DNA: TGCGCCAGCAGCTGGAACACGGCAGGGGTAGGTGGTGGCTACACCTTC. Supplemented by reference TRBV5-1 and TRBJ1-2, the full variable domain reads KAGVTQTPRYLIKTRGQQVTLSCSPISGHRSVSWYQQTPGQGLQFLFEYFSETQRNKGNFPGRFSGRQFSNSRSEMNVSTLELGDSALYLCASSWNTAGVGGGYTFGSGTRLTVV.

This sequence joins TRBV5-5 and TRBJ2-3, with 10 bases matching TRBD2. The CDR3 has 16 amino acids. After removal of 0 bases from V and 4 bases from J, the junction contained 5 bases not matched to a gene. Per germline, CDR1 SGHKS and CDR2 YYEKEE (reference sequence). The CDR3 reads CASSLVASGSPDTQYF. The CDR3 DNA reads TGTGCCAGCAGCTTGGTGGCTAGCGGGAGCCCAGATACGCAGTATTTT.

This clone was seen only a few times. The rearrangement joins TRBV5-5 to TRBJ1-4; a possible D gene is TRBD1 (5 bases). Germline CDR1 reads SGHKS; CDR2 reads YYEKEE (reference sequence). The CDR3 runs 15 residues. Trimming shortened V by 2 bases and J by 7 bases, and 15 bases separated the two germline ends. The CDR3 DNA reads as TGTGCCAGCAGCTTAGAAGGGCAGGGACCTGAAAAACTGTTTTTT. It is translated as CASSLEGQGPEKLFF.

The chain is built from TRBV9 and TRBJ2-7, with no clear D. CDR1 and CDR2 (germline): SGDLS, YYNGEE. The V end was cut by 4 bases, the J end by 2 bases, with 16 bases between. This CDR3 region has 15 residues. The CDR3 sequence: CASSPLTGFAYEQYF. CDR3 bases: TGTGCCAGCAGCCCTCTGACGGGCTTCGCCTACGAGCAGTACTTC.

CDR3 protein: CATRSGVRSIETQYF. The CDR3 DNA reads as TGTGCCACCCGTAGCGGGGTGAGATCCATTGAGACCCAGTACTTC. The J gene is TRBJ2-5, the V gene TRBV7-2; 8 positions match TRBD2. The germline V gene encodes CDR1 SGHTA and CDR2 FQGNSA. Trimming took 10 bases from V and 5 from J; bases not matched to a gene: 15. CDR3 length: 15 amino acids. The full variable domain, its missing parts supplied by reference TRBV7-2 and TRBJ2-5, is GAGVSQSPSNKVTEKGKDVELRCDPISGHTALYWYRQSLGQGLEFLIYFQGNSAPDKSGLPSDRFSAERTGGSVSTLTIQRTQQEDSAVYLCATRSGVRSIETQYFGPGTRLLVL.

By frequency in the sample, this clone is large. This chain links TRBV6-5 with TRBJ1-4; a possible D gene is TRBD1 (6 bases). Trimming took 6 bases from V and 8 from J, leaving 13 bases between them. Germline CDR1 and CDR2: MNHEY and SVGAGI. This CDR3 comprises 13 residues. The CDR3 coding sequence is TGTGCCAGCAGGATCGGGGGGCACGAAAAACTGTTTTTT. This sequence encodes CASRIGGHEKLFF.

V gene TRBV4-3 combines with J gene TRBJ1-1; TRBD1 agrees at 8 bases. CDR1 LGHNA and CDR2 YSLEER come from the germline V gene. The trim removed 6 bases at V and 3 bases at J, leaving 0 bases unmatched. The CDR3 has 12 amino acids. The CDR3 region is CASRTGDTEAFF. In nucleotides, the CDR3 is TGCGCCAGCAGGACAGGGGACACTGAAGCTTTCTTT.

The CDR3 spells CASGLTLSGANVLTF. The CDR3 DNA is TGTGCCAGCGGCTTGACGCTCTCCGGGGCCAACGTCCTGACTTTC. J is TRBJ2-6 and V is TRBV2, with D uncertain. The germline V gene has CDR1 SNHLY and CDR2 FYNNEI. There are 15 residues in the CDR3. The ends were cut back, 8 bases at V and 4 bases at J, with 15 bases in the middle.